The 30 T cell receptor beta chains below all came from one sample that was sequenced in a study of beta chain features in type 1 diabetes. The study, taken as a whole, reports: Shortening that was moderate but significant affected the TCRB CDR3s of Type 1 diabetes patients in all four CD4+ subsets.

All of the isolated RNA was reverse transcribed, so expressed TCRB transcripts were sequenced. This table comes from immunoSEQ multiplex PCR, and its TCRdb copy is limited to in-frame clones, with some not included. The profile shows a few hundred thousand clones, roughly an eighth of them singletons. Their target antigens are unknown. Sequencing was done on a sample of naive CD4+ T cells from blood. The receptor set was obtained from a man under 40 with type 1 diabetes.

This clone was seen more than once but under ten times. The chain employs TRBV6-4 and TRBJ2-3; no clear D gene. Germline CDR1 and CDR2: MRHNA and SNTAGT. The CDR3 is 16 amino acids. V lost 0 bases to trimming and J lost 5 bases, with 15 bases between them. CDR3 protein: CASSDSSANGGDTQYF. CDR3 in DNA: TGTGCCAGCAGTGACTCGAGTGCAAACGGCGGAGATACGCAGTATTTT.

The gene calls are TRBV19 and TRBJ1-2; 7 positions match TRBD1. There are 14 residues in the CDR3. Germline V gene data show CDR1 as LNHDA and CDR2 as SQIVND (reference sequence). V shed 2 bases and J 5 bases; nucleotides not matched to a gene: 5. CDR3 bases: TGTGCCAGTAGTATACTACAGGGGAGTTATGGCTACACCTTC. This sequence encodes CASSILQGSYGYTF.

The rearrangement joins TRBV27 to TRBJ1-2, with 7 bases identical to TRBD1. The CDR3 runs to 14 residues. V shed 8 bases and J 3 bases; nucleotides not matched to a gene: 9. The V gene's germline CDR1 is MNHEY and CDR2 SMNVEV (reference sequence). This CDR3 is CASSSDREHYGYTF. In DNA, the CDR3 is TGTGCCAGCTCCAGTGACAGGGAGCACTATGGCTACACCTTC.

This sequence joins TRBV29-1 and TRBJ2-7; TRBD1 is a possible D gene (5 bases). Trimming took 6 bases from V and 5 from J, leaving 17 bases between them. Per the germline V gene, CDR1 is SQVTM and CDR2 is ANQGSEA. CDR3 size: 13 residues. In DNA, the CDR3 is TGCAGCGTCCTAAGGGCAGGGCTGGACGAGCAGTACTTC. Its protein product is CSVLRAGLDEQYF.

This clone showed up just a few times. The chain links TRBV7-2 to TRBJ2-2, with 8 bases lining up with TRBD2. The CDR3 extends over 15 amino acids. Germline V lookup: CDR1 SGHTA, CDR2 FQGNSA. V gave up 6 bases and J gave up 5 bases; unmatched junction bases: 8. CDR3 sequence (DNA): TGTGCCAGCAGTCGCGGGGGGTCAGTTACCGGGGAGCTGTTTTTT. This codes for CASSRGGSVTGELFF.

This chain uses TRBV28 with TRBJ2-7, with D maybe TRBD1 (5 bases). Germline assignment: CDR1 MDHEN and CDR2 SYDVKM. V was trimmed by 6 bases and J by 5 bases, leaving 20 bases between them. This CDR3 spans 15 amino acids. CDR3 region: CASSPQTAPTDEQYF. The CDR3 bases are TGTGCCAGCAGCCCGCAGACAGCTCCTACGGACGAGCAGTACTTC.

Comments on this clone: The sample contains more than one DNA sequence encoding this CDR3. This chain connects TRBV29-1 to TRBJ2-1, with D possibly being TRBD2 (6 bases). V lost 2 bases and J lost 2, with 7 bases in between. The CDR3 is made up of 13 amino acids. Germline CDR1 SQVTM, CDR2 ANQGSEA. The CDR3 is CSVERGTYNEQFF. In DNA, the CDR3 is TGCAGCGTTGAACGGGGGACCTACAATGAGCAGTTCTTC.

This clone was detected only a few times. This rearrangement joins TRBV7-9 to TRBJ2-5; D call uncertain. CDR1 is SEHNR, CDR2 FQNEAQ, per germline (reference sequence). The V end was cut by 2 bases, the J end by 2 bases, with 6 bases between. The CDR3 has 13 residues. The CDR3 spells CASSLIEQETQYF. The CDR3 DNA reads as TGTGCCAGCAGCTTAATCGAGCAAGAGACCCAGTACTTC.

This clone was seen more than once but under ten times. The chain uses TRBV30 and TRBJ2-5, with D tentatively TRBD2 (6 bases). V lost 3 bases and J lost 3, with 11 bases in between. CDR1 is GTSNPN, CDR2 SVGIG, per germline (reference sequence). The CDR3 totals 13 residues. Here the CDR3 reads CAWSRGSKETQYF. DNA for the CDR3: TGTGCCTGGAGCCGGGGGTCTAAAGAGACCCAGTACTTC.

A few counts support this clone. The chain links TRBV5-4 to TRBJ2-7; a possible D gene is TRBD2 (6 bases). Germline V gene sequence: CDR1 SGHNT, CDR2 YYREEE (reference sequence). V was trimmed by 2 bases and J by 2 bases, leaving 11 bases between them. The CDR3 contains 14 residues. The CDR3 region has the DNA TGTGCCAGCAGCTTCCAGCGGGCTACCTACGAGCAGTACTTC. It encodes CASSFQRATYEQYF.

The V and J genes are TRBV7-3 and TRBJ2-3, with 8 bases fitting TRBD1. The CDR3 covers 13 residues. Germline values: CDR1 SGHTA, CDR2 FQGTGA. V dropped 4 bases and J dropped 7; count of bases not matched to a gene: 4. The CDR3 sequence is CASSSDRGNTQYF. CDR3 sequence (DNA): TGTGCCAGCAGCTCCGACAGGGGAAATACGCAGTATTTT.

This clone was counted only a few times. The rearrangement uses TRBV6-5 and TRBJ2-7, with 10 bases lining up with TRBD1. V shed 4 bases and J 6 bases; nucleotides not matched to a gene: 3. Germline CDR1 is MNHEY and CDR2 is SVGAGI. The CDR3 contains 13 residues. Written as DNA, the CDR3 is TGTGCCAGCAGTTTAGACAGGGGGCTCGAGCAGTACTTC. It codes for CASSLDRGLEQYF.

This rearrangement joins TRBV11-2 to TRBJ2-5, with D uncertain. CDR3 size: 14 residues. The V gene lost 5 bases and the J gene lost 4 bases, with 14 bases spanning the gap. Looked up from germline, CDR1 is SGHAT and CDR2 is FQNNGV. Here the CDR3 reads CASSPGPSRETQYF. The CDR3 DNA is TGTGCCAGCAGCCCGGGTCCTTCTCGAGAGACCCAGTACTTC.

This clone was picked up a small number of times. The rearrangement links TRBV7-9 to TRBJ2-5; 11 nucleotides agree with TRBD1. Germline CDR1 and CDR2: SEHNR and FQNEAQ (reference sequence). This CDR3 spans 14 amino acids. V trimming: 4 bases; J trimming: 3 bases; junction bases outside the gene matches: 1. Written as DNA, the CDR3 is TGTGCCAGCAGCTGGACAGGGGGCGAAGAGACCCAGTACTTC. Protein: CASSWTGGEETQYF.

The chain combines TRBV7-8 with TRBJ2-7; D is ambiguous. Germline V gives CDR1 SGHVS, CDR2 FQNEAQ. The ends were cut back, 5 bases at V and 2 bases at J, with 16 bases in the middle. This CDR3 is built from 15 residues. The chain's CDR3 is CASSPHPGDTYEQYF. CDR3 DNA: TGTGCCAGCAGCCCGCACCCTGGAGATACCTACGAGCAGTACTTC.

This clone was picked up a small number of times. The chain joins TRBV7-9 to TRBJ2-7, with 7 bases that match TRBD1. The CDR3 is 14 residues long. Unmatched junction bases numbered 8, after V lost 4 bases and J lost 5 bases. CDR1 is SEHNR, CDR2 FQNEAQ, per germline (reference sequence). CDR3 sequence: CASSWTGRENEQYF. The CDR3, as DNA: TGTGCCAGCAGCTGGACAGGTCGAGAGAACGAGCAGTACTTC.

The chain recombines TRBV5-1 with TRBJ2-2, with TRBD2 matching over 9 bases. This CDR3 is 17 amino acids long. Germline lookup yields CDR1 SGHRS and CDR2 YFSETQ. Losses at the gene ends were 0 bases for V and 5 bases for J; bases not matched to a gene: 8. The CDR3 DNA is TGCGCCAGCAGCTTGGCCGTGCTAGCGGGATCGACCGGGGAGCTGTTTTTT. This encodes CASSLAVLAGSTGELFF.

This clone was found a few times. The V and J genes are TRBV18 and TRBJ1-3; unclear D gene. Per the germline V gene, CDR1 is KGHSH and CDR2 is LQKENI. The V gene lost 3 bases and the J gene lost 0 bases, with 9 bases spanning the gap. The CDR3 length is 15 residues. The CDR3, as DNA: TGTGCCAGCTCACCTGACTTGGTCTCTGGAAACACCATATATTTT. It specifies CASSPDLVSGNTIYF. Full variable domain (outside the CDR3, taken from reference TRBV18 and TRBJ1-3): NAGVMQNPRHLVRRRGQEARLRCSPMKGHSHVYWYRQLPEEGLKFMVYLQKENIIDESGMPKERFSAEFPKEGPSILRIQQVVRGDSAAYFCASSPDLVSGNTIYFGEGSWLTVV.

The CDR3 loop is CASSLTGGKETQYF. The DNA of the CDR3 is TGTGCCAGCAGCTTGACAGGGGGCAAGGAGACCCAGTACTTC. The chain links TRBV5-4 to TRBJ2-5; 9 nucleotides agree with TRBD1. Per germline, CDR1 SGHNT and CDR2 YYREEE (reference sequence). Germline trimming cut 1 base from V and 5 bases from J; bases unmatched to any gene: 3. CDR3 size: 14 residues.

This clone came up a few times. V and J are TRBV10-3 and TRBJ2-5, with a possible D match to TRBD1 (5 bases). The CDR3 has 15 amino acids. Per the germline V gene, CDR1 is ENHRY and CDR2 is SYGVKD. The V end was cut by 6 bases, the J end by 7 bases, with 21 bases between. CDR3 DNA: TGTGCCATCAGCACCGCACAAGGAACCCAGGGGACCCAGTACTTC. Its translation: CAISTAQGTQGTQYF.

The V call is TRBV15, the J call TRBJ2-3; no definite D call. Germline V CDR1 and CDR2: LNHNV, YYDKDF (reference sequence). The CDR3 spans 15 residues. V was trimmed by 1 base and J by 1 base, leaving 9 bases between them. The CDR3 is CATSRVRQGTDTQYF. CDR3 coding DNA: TGTGCCACCAGCAGAGTGAGGCAAGGCACAGATACGCAGTATTTT.

This clone occurred a few times. The chain uses TRBV6-5 and TRBJ2-1; 12 nucleotides line up with TRBD2. V was clipped by 5 bases and J by 15 bases; unmatched bases: 8. The CDR3 runs 13 residues. Germline V gene sequence: CDR1 MNHEY, CDR2 SVGAGI. The CDR3 DNA reads TGTGCCAGCAGTAGCCCTAGCGGGAGGGCCCCGTTCTTC. This gives the protein CASSSPSGRAPFF.

This clone was seen a handful of times. This chain's CDR3 is CATRRSSYNEQFF. The CDR3 DNA reads as TGTGCCACCCGCCGGTCTAGTTACAATGAGCAGTTCTTC. The V call is TRBV6-5, the J call TRBJ2-1; D is unclear. The CDR3 extends over 13 amino acids. Per germline, CDR1 MNHEY and CDR2 SVGAGI. Trimming shortened V by 10 bases and J by 4 bases, and 14 bases separated the two germline ends.

This chain joins TRBV28 and TRBJ1-1; the D gene is possibly TRBD1 (6 bases). Germline V lookup: CDR1 MDHEN, CDR2 SYDVKM. This CDR3 region has 13 residues. Trimming left V 4 bases short and J 1 base short, with 7 bases between. The CDR3, as DNA: TGTGCCAGCAGTTGGGGACAGAACACTGAAGCTTTCTTT. It yields the protein CASSWGQNTEAFF.

CDR3 in DNA: TGTGCCAGCGTTCGAGGGGAGACCCAGTACTTC. It codes for CASVRGETQYF. This chain links TRBV2 with TRBJ2-5; D possibly corresponds to TRBD2 (5 bases). V shed 8 bases and J shed 5 bases, with 9 bases lying between them. Germline CDR1 reads SNHLY; CDR2 reads FYNNEI. The CDR3 covers 11 residues. Supplemented by reference TRBV2 and TRBJ2-5, the full variable domain reads EPEVTQTPSHQVTQMGQEVILRCVPISNHLYFYWYRQILGQKVEFLVSFYNNEISEKSEIFDDQFSVERPDGSNFTLKIRSTKLEDSAMYFCASVRGETQYFGPGTRLLVL.

V and J are TRBV7-9 and TRBJ2-1, with 8 bases that match TRBD2. The CDR3 consists of 17 residues. The J segment lost 6 bases and the V segment lost 4 bases, leaving 14 bases of the junction unmatched. Germline V gives CDR1 SEHNR, CDR2 FQNEAQ (reference sequence). The CDR3 region is CASSSLAGRVTGNEQFF. The CDR3, as DNA: TGTGCCAGCAGCTCGCTAGCGGGTAGGGTTACAGGCAATGAGCAGTTCTTC.

The J gene is TRBJ2-3, the V gene TRBV5-1; TRBD2 matches 8 bases. J lost 3 bases, V lost 7 bases, and 7 bases had no gene match. The germline CDR1 and CDR2 sequences are SGHRS and YFSETQ. CDR3 length equals 14 residues. CDR3 bases: TGCGCCAGCTCTCGCAGCGGGAGTACAGATACGCAGTATTTT. Protein product: CASSRSGSTDTQYF.

This clone has only a few counts. The chain carries TRBV30 and TRBJ2-1; 12 nucleotides match TRBD2. Germline CDR1 GTSNPN, CDR2 SVGIG (reference sequence). CDR3 length equals 14 residues. V shed 3 bases, J shed 9 bases, and the junction held 6 bases outside the gene matches. In DNA form, the CDR3 reads TGTGCCTGGAGACTGGGACTAGCGGGTAGTGAGCAGTTCTTC. Its protein product is CAWRLGLAGSEQFF.

The rearrangement uses TRBV5-4 and TRBJ1-4, with 8 bases matching TRBD1. Trimming took 4 bases from V and 6 from J; bases not matched to a gene: 8. CDR1 and CDR2 (germline): SGHNT, YYREEE (reference sequence). This CDR3 contains 15 residues. For the CDR3, the DNA is TGTGCCAGCAGCGTCATGGGGACAGGTTATGAAAAACTGTTTTTT. Protein sequence: CASSVMGTGYEKLFF.

V usage is TRBV5-4 and J usage is TRBJ1-2; D not resolved. The V gene's germline CDR1 is SGHNT and CDR2 YYREEE (reference sequence). The V gene lost 4 bases and the J gene lost 5 bases, with 15 bases spanning the gap. The CDR3 covers 14 residues. The CDR3 spells CASSPRQLLYGYTF. The CDR3 nucleotides read TGTGCCAGCAGCCCCAGGCAGCTGCTATATGGCTACACCTTC.